This T cell receptor (beta chain) stems from a study of blood T cell repertoires in COVID-19. The overall study: Samples of COVID-19 (acute and convalescent) were obtained from the United States, Italy and Spain. PBMCs, B-cell-depleted T cells, or T cells provided the cDNA or gDNA that made up the material.

As handled by the study authors: By means of reference gene primer amplification, nucleated cell counts were estimated. The data were produced by immunoSEQ multiplex PCR, yet TCRdb's version contains in-frame clones alone and is incomplete. V, J and clone size reflect that table, while D and trimming were determined from the DNA. The table lists 45,000 to 60,000 clones, approximately 86% of them singletons. The CDR3 has 16 residues. V was shortened by 4 bases and J by 5 bases, with 17 bases between the two germline ends. Germline V lookup: CDR1 LGHNA, CDR2 YSLEER. The sequencing input was peripheral blood. The J gene is TRBJ2-2, the V gene TRBV4-3; weak D call: TRBD2 (8 bases). The TCR originated in a man in his fifties or sixties with active or convalescent COVID-19. DNA of the CDR3: TGCGCCAGCAGCCCCGGGAGGGGGCGCCGGACCGGGGAGCTGTTTTTT. It encodes CASSPGRGRRTGELFF.